This T cell receptor beta chain was obtained from a study of cytomegalovirus exposure and HLA in healthy donors. Looking at the study overall: Early released data comprised around 85 million unique TCRs from HLA-typed donors.

Findings and limits, study-wide: DRB1 showed the most TCR associations and HLA-C the fewest in a later analysis, as rates varied by HLA locus. Altogether, 164 TCR beta chains were recorded as cytomegalovirus-associated. TCR sequences were mostly rare, though some public TCRs occurred in many donors.

Between the trimmed V and J ends, which lost 6 bases and 6 bases, there was a span of 20 bases. The CDR3 sequence is 15 residues long. In germline, CDR1 is WNHNN, CDR2 SYGVQD (reference sequence). As to this clone: No antigen is known for it.

The study ran its PCR with 60 Vbeta and 13 Jbeta primers. TCRdb's copy holds only in-frame clones and misses some; the assay was immunoSEQ multiplex PCR. The profile shows about 200,000 clones, 65% to 90% of them singletons. This TCR was sampled from a girl aged 10 to 17 in good health and CMV-seronegative. Sequencing input: PBMCs. The rearrangement uses TRBV10-1 and TRBJ1-2; TRBD1 might be the D (6 bases). In DNA, the CDR3 is TGCGCCAGCAGCCCCCATCAGGGACACTGTCATGGCTACACCTTC. Translation: CASSPHQGHCHGYTF.